Below are 30 T cell receptor beta chains sequenced from a single sample in a study of cytomegalovirus exposure and HLA in healthy donors. The PCR made use of 60 Vbeta and 13 Jbeta primers. Clones were read by immunoSEQ multiplex PCR, and TCRdb kept only the in-frame ones, dropping some. The repertoire holds around 99,000 clones, with roughly 80% as singletons. The source material was PBMCs. Receptors originate from a man between 35 and 55 years old in good health and CMV-seronegative.

The rearrangement uses TRBV19 and TRBJ2-7, with 9 positions matching TRBD1. The CDR3 runs to 14 residues. J lost 2 bases, V lost 1 base, and 0 bases had no gene match. Looked up from germline, CDR1 is LNHDA and CDR2 is SQIVND (reference sequence). The CDR3 DNA is TGTGCCAGTAGTATAGGGACAGGGGCCTACGAGCAGTACTTC. Translating gives CASSIGTGAYEQYF.

This sequence joins TRBV29-1 and TRBJ1-1; TRBD1 might be the D (5 bases). V was pared by 5 bases and J by 2 bases, with 9 bases between. Looked up from germline, CDR1 is SQVTM and CDR2 is ANQGSEA. The CDR3 contains 12 residues. CDR3 nucleotide sequence: TGCAGCGTTAGTAGGGGCAACACTGAAGCTTTCTTT. Its protein product is CSVSRGNTEAFF.

The chain combines TRBV28 with TRBJ2-7; D is perhaps TRBD2 (6 bases). Germline values: CDR1 MDHEN, CDR2 SYDVKM. V was clipped by 4 bases and J by 3 bases, with 16 bases between them. This CDR3 comprises 15 residues. CDR3 residues: CASSSGTAQNYEQYF. The CDR3 DNA sequence: TGTGCCAGCAGTTCCGGGACTGCACAGAACTACGAGCAGTACTTC.

This rearrangement joins TRBV4-1 to TRBJ2-7; 8 bases are shared with TRBD2. CDR1 is MGHRA, CDR2 YSYEKL, per germline. V gave up 4 bases and J gave up 2 bases; unmatched junction bases: 7. The CDR3 extends over 15 amino acids. In nucleotides, the CDR3 is TGCGCCAGCAGCCGAACTAGCGGCGGGCCCTACGAGCAGTACTTC. Translated, it gives CASSRTSGGPYEQYF.

The chain has TRBV30 and TRBJ2-7; a possible D gene is TRBD2 (5 bases). CDR3 length: 11 residues. With 4 bases removed from V and 4 bases from J, the gap between germline ends came to 8 bases. Looked up from germline, CDR1 is GTSNPN and CDR2 is SVGIG (reference sequence). In nucleotides, the CDR3 is TGTGCCTGGAACCCGGGGTACGAGCAGTACTTC. Translated: CAWNPGYEQYF.

V and J are TRBV9 and TRBJ1-1; D is perhaps TRBD1 (5 bases). The germline V gene has CDR1 SGDLS and CDR2 YYNGEE. The CDR3 runs to 14 residues. The V and J ends lost 3 bases and 11 bases respectively, with 20 bases between them. The CDR3 DNA is TGTGCCAGCAGCGCGATAGACGGGGGACGGACGGCTTTCTTT. Amino acid sequence: CASSAIDGGRTAFF.

This clone was counted once. The chain carries TRBV6-6 and TRBJ2-7; D perhaps matches TRBD2 (5 bases). Germline CDR1 reads MNHNY; CDR2 reads SVGAGI (reference sequence). CDR3 length: 13 residues. V dropped 4 bases and J dropped 9 bases, with 16 bases sitting between them. The CDR3 region is CASSFPQDGGQYF. As DNA, the CDR3 is TGTGCCAGCAGTTTTCCGCAGGACGGAGGGCAGTACTTC.

This chain connects TRBV30 to TRBJ1-1; D unclear. V was clipped by 4 bases and J by 1 base, with 16 bases between them. The CDR3 consists of 15 residues. Germline V CDR1 and CDR2: GTSNPN, SVGIG (reference sequence). The CDR3 loop reads CAWIYSPPENTEAFF. The DNA of the CDR3 is TGTGCCTGGATCTATTCTCCCCCCGAGAACACTGAAGCTTTCTTT.

The chain links TRBV19 to TRBJ1-6; no definite D call. The CDR3 loop spans 14 amino acids. The germline V gene has CDR1 LNHDA and CDR2 SQIVND (reference sequence). Trimming shortened V by 3 bases and J by 8 bases, and 11 bases separated the two germline ends. DNA for the CDR3: TGTGCCAGTAGTATGGAAGAGGAGCATTCACCCCTCCACTTT. Translating gives CASSMEEEHSPLHF.

The CDR3 here is CASSYVSGTQYF. The CDR3 bases are TGTGCCAGCAGTTATGTAAGTGGCACGCAGTATTTT. V is TRBV6-6 and J is TRBJ2-3; no clear D. Germline V gene sequence: CDR1 MNHNY, CDR2 SVGAGI (reference sequence). There are 12 residues in the CDR3. Trimming shortened V by 3 bases and J by 9 bases, and 10 bases separated the two germline ends.

The CDR3 region is CASSTLRGLNTEAFF. The CDR3 bases are TGTGCCAGCAGCACCCTGCGGGGGCTAAACACTGAAGCTTTCTTT. The chain joins TRBV7-8 to TRBJ1-1; D may be TRBD1 (6 bases). Germline assignment: CDR1 SGHVS and CDR2 FQNEAQ. Trimming pared 5 bases from V and 2 bases from J, leaving 15 bases between. CDR3 length equals 15 residues.

The chain uses TRBV14 and TRBJ2-3, with 8 positions matching TRBD1. The CDR3 has 15 residues. Germline assignment: CDR1 SGHDN and CDR2 FVKESK. Losses at the gene ends were 4 bases for V and 2 bases for J; bases not matched to a gene: 5. CDR3 sequence (DNA): TGTGCCAGCAGCCCAGACAGGGGTTACACAGATACGCAGTATTTT. Amino acid sequence: CASSPDRGYTDTQYF.

The CDR3 protein is CASRYDRGDTEAFF. The DNA of the CDR3 is TGTGCCAGCAGATACGACAGGGGCGACACTGAAGCTTTCTTT. The V and J genes are TRBV6-1 and TRBJ1-1; 8 bases are shared with TRBD1. The germline CDR1 and CDR2 sequences are MNHNS and SASEGT. V shed 6 bases, J shed 3 bases, and the junction held 6 bases outside the gene matches. The CDR3 covers 14 residues.

This chain connects TRBV2 to TRBJ2-7, with 7 bases identical to TRBD1. This CDR3 spans 12 amino acids. With 7 bases clipped from V and 3 bases from J, the junction kept 3 bases outside the gene matches. Germline assignment: CDR1 SNHLY and CDR2 FYNNEI. The CDR3 is CASIDRVYEQYF. Here the CDR3 DNA reads TGTGCCAGCATTGACAGGGTCTACGAGCAGTACTTC.

The V and J genes are TRBV19 and TRBJ2-3; D might be TRBD2 (6 bases). CDR1 LNHDA and CDR2 SQIVND come from the germline V gene (reference sequence). The V end was cut by 2 bases, the J end by 1 base, with 10 bases between. This CDR3 contains 15 residues. The CDR3 reads CASSIRDSGTDTQYF. CDR3 nucleotides: TGTGCCAGTAGTATACGGGACTCCGGCACAGATACGCAGTATTTT.

J is TRBJ2-7 and V is TRBV2; tentative D call: TRBD1 (5 bases). Between the trimmed V and J ends, which lost 6 bases and 5 bases, there was a span of 17 bases. This CDR3 comprises 14 residues. The germline CDR1 and CDR2 sequences are SNHLY and FYNNEI. The CDR3 is CASSTIAGYHEQYF. The CDR3 region has the DNA TGTGCCAGCAGCACGATCGCAGGGTACCACGAGCAGTACTTC.

The genes are TRBV30 and TRBJ2-7; D is undetermined. The CDR3 has 13 amino acids. Trimming pared 3 bases from V and 0 bases from J, leaving 9 bases between. CDR1 is GTSNPN and CDR2 is SVGIG in the germline V gene (reference sequence). The CDR3 coding sequence is TGTGCCTGGAGGAAAGTGAGCTCCTACGAGCAGTACTTC. Translation: CAWRKVSSYEQYF.

The V gene is TRBV5-6, the J gene TRBJ2-3; 8 bases are shared with TRBD2. After removal of 4 bases from V and 2 bases from J, the junction contained 6 bases not matched to a gene. Germline loops: CDR1 SGHDT, CDR2 YYEEEE. The CDR3 runs to 15 residues. The DNA for the CDR3 is TGTGCCAGCAGCACAGCCGGGGGGGCCACAGATACGCAGTATTTT. Its translation: CASSTAGGATDTQYF.

The chain couples TRBV27 to TRBJ1-2; 12 nucleotides line up with TRBD1. Losses at the gene ends were 6 bases for V and 5 bases for J; bases not matched to a gene: 13. This CDR3 is built from 17 residues. The germline gives CDR1 MNHEY, CDR2 SMNVEV (reference sequence). In DNA form, the CDR3 reads TGTGCCAGCAGAGCTACCTCGGGACAGGGGGCGCGTTATGGCTACACCTTC. Translating gives CASRATSGQGARYGYTF.

The CDR3, as DNA: TGTGCCAGCAGCTTATTTGCGGGGTCGGACACTGAAGCTTTCTTT. It specifies CASSLFAGSDTEAFF. The chain recombines TRBV11-2 with TRBJ1-1; no firm D call. V lost 2 bases and J 3 bases, leaving 13 bases between the germline ends. Germline CDR1 reads SGHAT; CDR2 reads FQNNGV. CDR3 length: 15 amino acids. The entire variable domain, with the rest obtained from reference TRBV11-2 and TRBJ1-1, is as follows: EAGVAQSPRYKIIEKRQSVAFWCNPISGHATLYWYQQILGQGPKLLIQFQNNGVVDDSQLPKDRFSAERLKGVDSTLKIQPAKLEDSAVYLCASSLFAGSDTEAFFGQGTRLTVV.

This chain joins TRBV9 and TRBJ2-2, with 11 bases that match TRBD2. This CDR3 is built from 15 residues. Per germline, CDR1 SGDLS and CDR2 YYNGEE. V was pared by 2 bases and J by 6 bases, with 3 bases of the junction left unmatched. CDR3 sequence: CASSVVAGGPGELFF. CDR3 coding DNA: TGTGCCAGCAGCGTCGTAGCGGGGGGGCCCGGGGAGCTGTTTTTT. Full variable domain (rest looked up from reference TRBV9 and TRBJ2-2): DSGVTQTPKHLITATGQRVTLRCSPRSGDLSVYWYQQSLDQGLQFLIQYYNGEERAKGNILERFSAQQFPDLHSELNLSSLELGDSALYFCASSVVAGGPGELFFGEGSRLTVL.

The gene calls are TRBV4-1 and TRBJ2-7; D is perhaps TRBD1 (5 bases). V dropped 1 base and J dropped 12 bases, with 16 bases sitting between them. In germline, CDR1 is MGHRA, CDR2 YSYEKL. CDR3 length: 13 residues. The CDR3, as DNA: TGCGCCAGCAGCCAAGCTTTAAGGGGCGATCGGTACTTC. Its protein product is CASSQALRGDRYF.

This clone was picked up a small number of times. J is TRBJ1-6 and V is TRBV14; D is undetermined. This CDR3 contains 15 residues. Germline V CDR1 and CDR2: SGHDN, FVKESK. The germline V and J ends were trimmed by 2 bases and 8 bases, with 13 bases remaining between them. This CDR3 is CASSQWTPWDSPLHF. Written as DNA, the CDR3 is TGTGCCAGCAGCCAATGGACTCCTTGGGATTCACCCCTCCACTTT.

The chain uses TRBV7-3 and TRBJ2-7; D is unclear. The CDR3 is 13 amino acids. Trimming cost V 4 bases and J 3 bases, with 10 bases left between them. In germline, CDR1 is SGHTA, CDR2 FQGTGA. The CDR3 nucleotides are TGTGCCAGCAGCTCGTCTAGGTTCTACGAGCAGTACTTC. It specifies CASSSSRFYEQYF.

The gene calls are TRBV15 and TRBJ2-5; D not certain. The V end was cut by 8 bases, the J end by 3 bases, with 7 bases between. The CDR3 has 11 residues. Germline CDR1 and CDR2: LNHNV and YYDKDF (reference sequence). The CDR3 bases are TGTGCCACCTCCGGAGAAGAGACCCAGTACTTC. This codes for CATSGEETQYF.

The chain combines TRBV5-1 with TRBJ2-3, with TRBD2 matching 14 bases. The germline CDR1 and CDR2 sequences are SGHRS and YFSETQ. Trimming took 0 bases from V and 5 from J; bases not matched to a gene: 5. This CDR3 contains 17 residues. CDR3 residues: CASSLEGLAGAGDTQYF. CDR3 DNA sequence: TGCGCCAGCAGCTTGGAGGGACTAGCGGGGGCCGGAGATACGCAGTATTTT.

V gene TRBV5-6 combines with J gene TRBJ2-7, with TRBD1 matching over 8 bases. The CDR3 runs to 15 residues. The germline V gene encodes CDR1 SGHDT and CDR2 YYEEEE. V was pared by 4 bases and J by 6 bases, with 12 bases of the junction left unmatched. The CDR3: CASSRGTGRPGEQYF. The DNA of the CDR3 is TGTGCCAGCAGCAGGGGGACAGGCAGGCCCGGCGAGCAGTACTTC.

This clone was observed a single time. J is TRBJ1-1 and V is TRBV5-6; TRBD1 is a possible D gene (5 bases). The CDR3 contains 15 residues. Trimming stripped 1 base from V and 4 bases from J, with 14 bases between. Germline V gene data show CDR1 as SGHDT and CDR2 as YYEEEE. CDR3 DNA sequence: TGTGCCAGCAGCTTGTTACCGGGACTGGTCACTGAAGCTTTCTTT. Amino acids: CASSLLPGLVTEAFF.

In this sample, this clone turned up a few times. The CDR3 coding sequence is TGTGCCAGCAGCCAAGAGCCCAGGGGGACGGGAGTAAGTGAGCAGTTCTTC. Its protein product is CASSQEPRGTGVSEQFF. The chain recombines TRBV4-2 with TRBJ2-1; D possibly corresponds to TRBD1 (7 bases). CDR3 length: 17 amino acids. From germline, CDR1 is LGHNA and CDR2 YNFKEQ. Trimming shortened V by 0 bases and J by 9 bases, and 21 bases separated the two germline ends.

V gene TRBV27 combines with J gene TRBJ1-2; 9 nucleotides align to TRBD1. Looked up from germline, CDR1 is MNHEY and CDR2 is SMNVEV (reference sequence). J gave up 5 bases and V 3 bases, and 4 bases lay outside the gene matches. The CDR3 is made up of 14 amino acids. As DNA, the CDR3 is TGTGCCAGCAGTTTGGGACAGGGTGAATATGGCTACACCTTC. Encoded protein: CASSLGQGEYGYTF.